Each of the 31 T cell receptor beta chains below was sequenced from the same sample in a study of T cells in Graves' hyperthyroidism and ophthalmopathy. RNA transcripts served as the template for amplifying TCR beta CDR3 regions. Researchers ran a first-round RT-PCR on the TCR CDR3 using the HTBI primer set. TCRdb itself ran the multiplex PCR reads through MiXCR, one entry per CDR3 protein. There are a few hundred thousand distinct CDR3 sequences in the sample; 46% occur only once, and roughly 7.7% lies in the top ten. Specimen: peripheral blood or thyroid tissue (not recorded which). The receptors were sampled from a woman between 18 and 30 years old with Graves' hyperthyroidism.

The chain recombines TRBV6-2 or TRBV6-3 with TRBJ2-7; D is perhaps TRBD2 (7 bases). This CDR3 comprises 17 residues. Germline CDR1 and CDR2: MNHEY and SVGEGT. Trimming stripped 5 bases from V and 1 base from J, with 21 bases between. In DNA, the CDR3 is TGTGCCAGCAGTCTCAACCCCGGACTAGGGGGTTCCTACGAGCAGTACTTC. Its protein is CASSLNPGLGGSYEQYF.

The chain uses TRBV5-1 and TRBJ2-1, with 8 bases identical to TRBD2. There are 16 residues in the CDR3. Germline loops: CDR1 SGHRS, CDR2 YFSETQ. The junction had 6 bases not matched to a gene; V was cut back by 4 bases and J by 0 bases. DNA of the CDR3: TGCGCCAGCAGCCCGCGGGGGGACCGCTCCTACAATGAGCAGTTCTTC. Residues: CASSPRGDRSYNEQFF.

The sample holds many counts of this clonotype. The chain combines TRBV15 with TRBJ1-2; D is unresolved. Trimming pared 0 bases from V and 0 bases from J, leaving 8 bases between. CDR3 length equals 15 residues. In germline, CDR1 is LNHNV, CDR2 YYDKDF (reference sequence). The CDR3 sequence is CATSRDRPANYGYTF. The DNA for the CDR3 is TGTGCCACCAGCAGAGATCGTCCGGCTAACTATGGCTACACCTTC.

In its sample, this clonotype was seen many times. The CDR3 DNA sequence: TGCAGTGCTAATTCAGGACTGAGCTCCTACGAGCAGTACTTC. This sequence encodes CSANSGLSSYEQYF. J is TRBJ2-7 and V is TRBV20-1; maybe TRBD2 (5 bases). Germline CDR1 DFQATT, CDR2 SNEGSKA (reference sequence). The CDR3 loop spans 14 amino acids. Between the trimmed V and J ends, which lost 4 bases and 0 bases, there was a span of 13 bases.

On this clonotype itself: Its ends do not fully match the called genes, so a read error is possible. The chain has TRBV7-9 and TRBJ1-2; tentative D call: TRBD1 (5 bases). Germline CDR1 reads SEHNR; CDR2 reads FQNEAQ (reference sequence). There are 14 residues in the CDR3. CDR3 amino acids: CASSQGRLGYDYTF. CDR3 DNA: TGTGCCAGCAGCCAGGGCCGTCTGGGCTATGACTACACCTTC.

The sample holds many counts of this clonotype. The CDR3 nucleotides read TGTGCCAGCAGCTCCTGGACCAGGCAAGAGACCCAGTACTTC. Translated: CASSSWTRQETQYF. The gene calls are TRBV7-2 and TRBJ2-5, with D uncertain. The CDR3 runs 14 residues. Trimming left V 4 bases short and J 2 bases short, with 11 bases between. The germline V gene has CDR1 SGHTA and CDR2 FQGNSA.

This chain uses TRBV9 with TRBJ2-7, with TRBD1 matching over 9 bases. CDR1 and CDR2 (germline): SGDLS, YYNGEE. V dropped 4 bases and J dropped 5; count of bases not matched to a gene: 10. This CDR3 has 15 residues. Here the CDR3 reads CASSLETGGVDEQYF. Written as DNA, the CDR3 is TGTGCCAGCAGCTTAGAGACAGGGGGTGTCGACGAGCAGTACTTC.

The rearrangement joins TRBV2 to TRBJ2-7, with 9 bases matching TRBD2. CDR1 and CDR2 (germline): SNHLY, FYNNEI. There are 15 residues in the CDR3. V was clipped by 3 bases and J by 6 bases; unmatched bases: 9. The CDR3 reads CASSDALAGAGEQYF. CDR3 bases: TGTGCCAGCAGTGATGCTTTAGCGGGAGCCGGCGAGCAGTACTTC.

This clonotype was counted many times. The chain is built from TRBV6-5 and TRBJ1-2; no clear D. Trimming removed 0 bases at V and 4 bases at J, with 6 bases between. CDR1 and CDR2 from the germline V gene are MNHEY and SVGAGI. The CDR3 loop spans 13 amino acids. CDR3 protein: CASSYSLFYGYTF. The CDR3 DNA sequence: TGTGCCAGCAGTTACTCCCTGTTCTATGGCTACACCTTC.

This clonotype was seen at least ten times. The chain employs TRBV20-1 and TRBJ2-7, with a tentative D call TRBD1 (5 bases). The CDR3 has 16 amino acids. With 6 bases removed from V and 3 bases from J, the gap between germline ends came to 24 bases. Germline assignment: CDR1 DFQATT and CDR2 SNEGSKA (reference sequence). CDR3 bases: TGCAGTGCGAAGGGGTCGGTTCCGAGTAGTTACTACGAGCAGTACTTC. It specifies CSAKGSVPSSYYEQYF.

This chain uses TRBV10-3 with TRBJ1-1; weak D call: TRBD1 (5 bases). CDR3 length equals 17 residues. The germline V and J ends were trimmed by 2 bases and 2 bases, with 18 bases remaining between them. The germline CDR1 and CDR2 sequences are ENHRY and SYGVKD. CDR3 nucleotides: TGTGCCATCAGTGAGCCTGAGACAGCGGGCGGAAACACTGAAGCTTTCTTT. The encoded protein is CAISEPETAGGNTEAFF.

This clonotype showed up many times. The chain carries TRBV6-6 and TRBJ2-7, with D possibly matching TRBD1 (6 bases). Between the trimmed V and J ends, which lost 6 bases and 3 bases, there was a span of 12 bases. The CDR3 has 13 amino acids. Looked up from germline, CDR1 is MNHNY and CDR2 is SVGAGI (reference sequence). The CDR3 region has the DNA TGTGCCAGCAGAGGTGGGGGCGGCTACGAGCAGTACTTC. Protein: CASRGGGGYEQYF.

This clonotype was detected only a few times. V gene TRBV5-1 combines with J gene TRBJ2-5; weak D call: TRBD2 (6 bases). The V and J ends lost 0 bases and 5 bases respectively, with 14 bases between them. Germline V gene lookup returns CDR1 SGHRS and CDR2 YFSETQ. This CDR3 is built from 15 residues. The CDR3 DNA is TGCGCCAGCAGCTTGGAGGGAGGCCACAGGGAGACCCAGTACTTC. Translating gives CASSLEGGHRETQYF.

This clonotype occurred many times. The chain employs TRBV9 and TRBJ2-7; D possibly matches TRBD1 or TRBD2 (5 bases each). The CDR3 is made up of 12 amino acids. From germline, CDR1 is SGDLS and CDR2 YYNGEE. The germline V and J ends were trimmed by 0 bases and 7 bases, with 8 bases remaining between them. The CDR3: CASSVGDGEQYF. The CDR3 DNA reads as TGTGCCAGCAGCGTAGGGGACGGGGAGCAGTACTTC.

This clonotype showed up many times. The J gene is TRBJ1-1, the V gene TRBV15; possible D gene TRBD1, 5 bases. The germline gives CDR1 LNHNV, CDR2 YYDKDF (reference sequence). The CDR3 runs 13 residues. Trimming pared 3 bases from V and 5 bases from J, leaving 10 bases between. The CDR3 sequence is CATSSDSGTEAFF. CDR3 nucleotide sequence: TGTGCCACCAGCAGTGACAGTGGTACTGAAGCTTTCTTT. The full variable domain, completed using reference TRBV15 and TRBJ1-1, is DAMVIQNPRYQVTQFGKPVTLSCSQTLNHNVMYWYQQKSSQAPKLLFHYYDKDFNNEADTPDNFQSRRPNTSFCFLDIRSPGLGDTAMYLCATSSDSGTEAFFGQGTRLTVV.

To note about this clonotype: A clone one base away is much larger, so this may be a read error. The chain is built from TRBV10-3 and TRBJ2-7; a possible D gene is TRBD1 (5 bases). Looked up from germline, CDR1 is ENHRY and CDR2 is SYGVKD. Trimming removed 3 bases from V and 7 bases from J, with 10 bases in between. The CDR3 runs to 12 residues. CDR3 loop: CAISEQAGEQYF. The CDR3 DNA follows: TGTGCCATCAGTGAACAGGCAGGTGAGCAGTACTTC.

This clonotype is classed as medium-sized. V and J are TRBV25-1 and TRBJ1-6, with D unclear. Trimming cost V 2 bases and J 5 bases, with 16 bases left between them. This CDR3 is 17 amino acids long. CDR1 is MGHDK, CDR2 SYGVNS, per germline. CDR3 region: CASSEHRQSPHNSPLHF. The CDR3 DNA reads TGTGCCAGCAGTGAACACCGCCAATCACCTCATAATTCACCCCTCCACTTT.

This clonotype was picked up many times. V gene TRBV2 combines with J gene TRBJ1-1; the D gene is possibly TRBD1 (5 bases). This CDR3 is 12 amino acids long. The germline CDR1 and CDR2 sequences are SNHLY and FYNNEI. Trimming stripped 4 bases from V and 5 bases from J, with 8 bases between. CDR3 DNA sequence: TGTGCCAGCAGTGTCGAGGGGACTGAAGCTTTCTTT. This translates into CASSVEGTEAFF.

This rearrangement joins TRBV29-1 to TRBJ1-1; 7 bases agree with TRBD1. Germline V lookup: CDR1 SQVTM, CDR2 ANQGSEA. The CDR3 has 14 amino acids. Trimming cost V 5 bases and J 2 bases; bases outside gene matches: 8. Here the CDR3 reads CSVRTGTDNTEAFF. The CDR3 DNA is TGCAGCGTTCGCACAGGGACAGATAACACTGAAGCTTTCTTT.

This clonotype was detected ten times or more. The V gene is TRBV7-6, the J gene TRBJ1-5; 12 bases are a match to TRBD1. The CDR3 is made up of 15 amino acids. CDR1 and CDR2 from the germline V gene are SGHVS and FNYEAQ. With V trimmed by 4 bases and J by 4 bases, 2 bases remained unmatched. CDR3 in DNA: TGTGCCAGCAGCTGGGACAGGGGGCCTAATCAGCCCCAGCATTTT. This gives the protein CASSWDRGPNQPQHF.

The V gene is TRBV20-1, the J gene TRBJ2-2, with D hard to call. Trimming took off 0 bases at V and 7 bases at J, with 9 bases between the two ends. The CDR3 consists of 13 residues. CDR1 and CDR2 from the germline V gene are DFQATT and SNEGSKA (reference sequence). CDR3 region: CSARDKGIGELFF. CDR3 in DNA: TGCAGTGCTAGAGATAAGGGAATCGGGGAGCTGTTTTTT.

This clonotype was counted ten times or more. The chain recombines TRBV29-1 with TRBJ2-7; D is perhaps TRBD2 (5 bases). Germline values: CDR1 SQVTM, CDR2 ANQGSEA. The ends were cut back, 7 bases at V and 3 bases at J, with 16 bases in the middle. The CDR3 has 13 amino acids. CDR3: CSAATTDGYEQYF. The CDR3, as DNA: TGCAGCGCGGCGACTACTGATGGCTACGAGCAGTACTTC.

This clonotype was seen ten or more times. The chain employs TRBV29-1 and TRBJ1-2, with TRBD1 as a possible D gene (6 bases). The length of the CDR3 is 13 residues. Trimming shortened V by 0 bases and J by 8 bases, and 13 bases separated the two germline ends. From germline, CDR1 is SQVTM and CDR2 ANQGSEA. This CDR3 is CSVEEPGARGYTF. CDR3 in DNA: TGCAGCGTTGAAGAACCGGGGGCGAGGGGCTACACCTTC. Complete variable domain (other parts from reference TRBV29-1 and TRBJ1-2): SAVISQKPSRDICQRGTSLTIQCQVDSQVTMMFWYRQQPGQSLTLIATANQGSEATYESGFVIDKFPISRPNLTFSTLTVSNMSPEDSSIYLCSVEEPGARGYTFGSGTRLTVV.

This clonotype was observed a handful of times. V usage is TRBV20-1 and J usage is TRBJ1-5; perhaps TRBD1 as D (6 bases). CDR3 size: 16 residues. Trimming stripped 0 bases from V and 0 bases from J, with 12 bases between. Germline-derived CDR1 and CDR2 are DFQATT and SNEGSKA (reference sequence). CDR3 in amino acids: CSARDHRADSNQPQHF. The CDR3 DNA follows: TGCAGTGCTAGAGATCACAGGGCGGATAGCAATCAGCCCCAGCATTTT.

This clonotype has ten or more counts. The V gene is TRBV29-1, the J gene TRBJ2-7, with D perhaps matching TRBD1 or TRBD2 (5 bases each). With 6 bases removed from V and 2 bases from J, the gap between germline ends came to 17 bases. The CDR3 loop spans 14 amino acids. Germline V CDR1 and CDR2: SQVTM, ANQGSEA. CDR3 bases: TGCAGCGTGGGGGATCAGGACCTAACCTACGAGCAGTACTTC. This codes for CSVGDQDLTYEQYF.

This sequence joins TRBV18 and TRBJ1-6, with D hard to call. V was trimmed by 3 bases and J by 5 bases, leaving 11 bases between them. The germline gives CDR1 KGHSH, CDR2 LQKENI. The CDR3 consists of 15 residues. DNA for the CDR3: TGTGCCAGCTCACCCCGGACGGATAATAATTCACCCCTCCACTTT. Its translation: CASSPRTDNNSPLHF.

This clonotype has at least ten counts. The rearrangement uses TRBV19 and TRBJ2-5; D possibly corresponds to TRBD1 (5 bases). The ends were cut back, 0 bases at V and 0 bases at J, with 8 bases in the middle. Germline CDR1 and CDR2: LNHDA and SQIVND (reference sequence). The CDR3 has 15 amino acids. CDR3 residues: CASSIDHRYQETQYF. CDR3 nucleotides: TGTGCCAGTAGTATAGATCACAGGTACCAAGAGACCCAGTACTTC.

The sample holds many counts of this clonotype. V is TRBV20-1 and J is TRBJ2-7; 7 bases agree with TRBD1. The CDR3 length is 16 residues. V trimming: 0 bases; J trimming: 2 bases; junction bases outside the gene matches: 10. Germline V lookup: CDR1 DFQATT, CDR2 SNEGSKA (reference sequence). The CDR3 sequence: CSARDLTPGTAYEQYF. The DNA of the CDR3 is TGCAGTGCTAGAGATTTAACCCCTGGGACAGCCTACGAGCAGTACTTC.

This clonotype was observed many times. The chain employs TRBV19 and TRBJ2-7, with D perhaps matching TRBD1 (6 bases). This CDR3 has 14 amino acids. Germline V CDR1 and CDR2: LNHDA, SQIVND (reference sequence). V was cut by 3 bases and J by 1 base, with 10 bases left in between. CDR3 DNA: TGTGCCAGTAGTATTTCAGGACAGTCCTACGAGCAGTACTTC. It codes for CASSISGQSYEQYF.

Note on this clonotype: An end of the junction does not agree with germline; a read error may underlie this. This rearrangement joins TRBV12-5 to TRBJ1-3, with unresolved D. CDR1 is LGHNT and CDR2 is FRNRAP in the germline V gene. This CDR3 has 15 amino acids. CDR3 in amino acids: CASRSGFDYGYTLYF. The DNA of the CDR3 is TGTGCCAGCAGATCAGGTTTCGACTATGGCTACACCTTATATTTT.

This clonotype was picked up many times. J is TRBJ2-5 and V is TRBV7-8; 14 bases fit TRBD2. The CDR3 extends over 19 amino acids. Unmatched junction bases numbered 15, after V lost 4 bases and J lost 5 bases. The V gene's germline CDR1 is SGHVS and CDR2 FQNEAQ. CDR3 bases: TGTGCCAGCAGCTATTCACCGGGACTAGCGGGAGCAAGCGGTGAGACCCAGTACTTC. This encodes CASSYSPGLAGASGETQYF.